The clone carrying this TCR beta chain has a count of ten or more. Antigen unknown. The V gene's germline CDR1 is SNHLY and CDR2 FYNNEI. This CDR3 comprises 14 residues. Trimming stripped 4 bases from V and 1 base from J, with 10 bases between. These data belong to a study of regulatory T cells in long-lasting Graves disease. Study-level background: Persistence in Graves' disease required over 5 years of antithyroid drugs plus positive TSH receptor antibodies. The study, taken as a whole, reports: Persistent Graves' patients had lower TCR diversity than newly diagnosed ones.

Assembly of TCR beta libraries relied on iRepertoire HTBI primers together with Arm-PCR of CDR3 regions. In the original workflow: Analysis of the samples identified more than 60 TRBV and 14 TRBJ segments. TCRdb called the multiplex PCR reads again in MiXCR, with one record for every CDR3 protein. TCRdb, not the original authors, processed these V and J calls. The table records over 300,000 distinct CDR3 sequences, around 20% of them present only once. Regarding time point: persistent/refractory GD, antithyroid drugs over 5 years with positive TRAb. Extracted RNA from PBMCs served as the source of the TCR library. Roughly 10 milliliters of peripheral blood were taken and placed in EDTA tubes.

This receptor was taken from a female donor with Graves disease. This chain joins TRBV2 and TRBJ2-5; D is possibly TRBD1 or TRBD2 (5 bases each). The sample in question was peripheral blood mononuclear cells (PBMCs), obtained when the disease was refractory, from a patient treated with antithyroid drugs. The CDR3 DNA reads as TGTGCCAGCAGTGGACCCGGGACCCAAGAGACCCAGTACTTC. Translating gives CASSGPGTQETQYF.